This T cell receptor (beta chain) was obtained from a study of T cell responses to AZD1222 COVID-19 vaccine. Data came from immunoSEQ multiplex PCR; TCRdb stores just in-frame clones and leaves some out. In the table there are about 110,000 clones, roughly 87% of which are singletons. This clone has a single count. Its antigen remains unidentified. V gave up 2 bases and J gave up 3 bases; unmatched junction bases: 8. The CDR3 spans 18 residues. Looked up from germline, CDR1 is MNHNS and CDR2 is SASEGT. General study points: Nearly half of spike-specific TCRs reportedly go after variant regions that carry no mutations. Without day 14 samples, only post-peak T cell repertoires were studied. CD4 TCRs associated with vaccination spanned spike, dominating at 160-218 and 743-854. Donors in the cohort were predominantly white British and more often female, and clonal diversity was possibly underestimated.

This TCR was sampled from an adult in good health. The V gene is TRBV6-1, the J gene TRBJ2-3; 13 positions agree with TRBD2. This specimen consisted of peripheral blood, obtained on day 0 of AZD1222 vaccination. The CDR3 coding sequence is TGTGCCAGCAGTGAAAGAAGGAGGACTAGCGGGAGAACAGATACGCAGTATTTT. It specifies CASSERRRTSGRTDTQYF.